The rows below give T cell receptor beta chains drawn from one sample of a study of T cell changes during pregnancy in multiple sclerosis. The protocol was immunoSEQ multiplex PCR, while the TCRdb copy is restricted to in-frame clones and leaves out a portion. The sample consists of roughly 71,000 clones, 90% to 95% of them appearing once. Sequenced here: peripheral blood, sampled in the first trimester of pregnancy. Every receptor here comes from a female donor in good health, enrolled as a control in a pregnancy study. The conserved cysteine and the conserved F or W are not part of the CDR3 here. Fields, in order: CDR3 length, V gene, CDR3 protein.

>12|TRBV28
ASSLQGARYEQY
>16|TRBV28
ASSSSSGTGGVNTEAF
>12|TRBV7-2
ASSLRQGPYEQY
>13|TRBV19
ASSRSAGETGELF
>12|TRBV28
ASSLDGQGILAF
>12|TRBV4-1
ASSGQGGTDTQY
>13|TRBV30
ALQLAGSSYNEQF
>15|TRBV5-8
ASSLFVGGPRTDTQY
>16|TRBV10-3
AITARPSGSGRGYGYT
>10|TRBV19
ASSIPPYEQY
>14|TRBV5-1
ASSARVASGSYEQY
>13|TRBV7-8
ASSGRGGFLYEQY
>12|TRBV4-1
ASSQETGYEKLF
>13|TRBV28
ASTRDRGLTGELF
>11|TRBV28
ASSPGQGTEAF
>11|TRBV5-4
ASSQGANTEAF
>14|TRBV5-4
ASSSPGLAGQNIQY
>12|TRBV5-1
ASSLRLENTEAF
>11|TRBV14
ASSQVNSETQY
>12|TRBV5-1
ASSLVDSSYEQY
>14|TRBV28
ASSFGLAGGYNEQF
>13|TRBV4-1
ASSQEWAYQETQY
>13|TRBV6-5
ASSRGASGPYEQY
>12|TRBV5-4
ASSTLDRGDTIY
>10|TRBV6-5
ASSYENSEAF
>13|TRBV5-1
ASSLEGLVGGEQF
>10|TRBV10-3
AIGGQQETQY
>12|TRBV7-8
ASSLAGGGETQY
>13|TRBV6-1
ASSEVAGPTGELF